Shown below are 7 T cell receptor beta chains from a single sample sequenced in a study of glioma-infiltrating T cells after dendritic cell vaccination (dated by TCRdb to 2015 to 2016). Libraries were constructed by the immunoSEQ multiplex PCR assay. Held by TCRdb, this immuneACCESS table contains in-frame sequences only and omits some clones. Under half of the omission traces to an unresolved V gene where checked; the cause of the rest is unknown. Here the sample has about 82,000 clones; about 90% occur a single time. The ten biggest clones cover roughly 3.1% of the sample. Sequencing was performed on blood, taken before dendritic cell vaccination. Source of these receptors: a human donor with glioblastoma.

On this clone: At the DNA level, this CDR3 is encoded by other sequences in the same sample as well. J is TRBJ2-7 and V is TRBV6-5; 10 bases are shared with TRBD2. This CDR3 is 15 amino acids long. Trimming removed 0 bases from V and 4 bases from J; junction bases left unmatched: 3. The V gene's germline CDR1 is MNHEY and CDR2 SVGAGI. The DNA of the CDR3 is TGTGCCAGCAGTTACTCGCCTAGCGGGAGTTACGAGCAGTACTTC. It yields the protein CASSYSPSGSYEQYF.

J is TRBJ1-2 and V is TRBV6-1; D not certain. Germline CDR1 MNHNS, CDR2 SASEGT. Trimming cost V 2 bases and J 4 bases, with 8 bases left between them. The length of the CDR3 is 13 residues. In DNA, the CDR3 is TGTGCCAGCAGTGAATGGACTCGCTATGGCTACACCTTC. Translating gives CASSEWTRYGYTF.

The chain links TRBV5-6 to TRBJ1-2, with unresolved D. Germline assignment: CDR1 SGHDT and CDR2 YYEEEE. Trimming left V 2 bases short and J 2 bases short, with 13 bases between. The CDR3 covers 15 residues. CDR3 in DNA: TGTGCCAGCAGCTTTTGGTTGCTGAGAAACTATGGCTACACCTTC. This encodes CASSFWLLRNYGYTF.

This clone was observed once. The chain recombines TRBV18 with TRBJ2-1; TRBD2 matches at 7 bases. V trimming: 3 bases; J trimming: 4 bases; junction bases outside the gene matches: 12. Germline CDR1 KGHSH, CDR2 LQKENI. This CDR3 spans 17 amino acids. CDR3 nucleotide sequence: TGTGCCAGCTCACCTCCTCTTCGGACTAGAGGATACAATGAGCAGTTCTTC. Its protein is CASSPPLRTRGYNEQFF.

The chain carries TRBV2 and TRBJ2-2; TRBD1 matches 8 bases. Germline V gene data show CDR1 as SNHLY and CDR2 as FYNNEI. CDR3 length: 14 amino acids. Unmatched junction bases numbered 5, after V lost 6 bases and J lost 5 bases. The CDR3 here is CASRRQGFTGELFF. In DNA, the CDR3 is TGTGCCAGCAGGCGACAGGGGTTTACCGGGGAGCTGTTTTTT.

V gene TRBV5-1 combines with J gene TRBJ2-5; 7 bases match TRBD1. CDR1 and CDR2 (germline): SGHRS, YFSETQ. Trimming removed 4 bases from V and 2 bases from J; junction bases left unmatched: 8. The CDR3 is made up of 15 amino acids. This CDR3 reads CASSALGTAQETQYF. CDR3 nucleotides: TGCGCCAGCAGCGCACTCGGGACAGCTCAAGAGACCCAGTACTTC.

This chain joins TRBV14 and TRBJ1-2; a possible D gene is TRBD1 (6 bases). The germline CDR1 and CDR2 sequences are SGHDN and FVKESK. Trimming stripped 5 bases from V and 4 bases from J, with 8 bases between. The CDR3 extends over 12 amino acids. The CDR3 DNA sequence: TGTGCCAGCAGCGCGGACAGCTATGGCTACACCTTC. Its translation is CASSADSYGYTF.